This TCR beta chain was identified during a study of cytomegalovirus exposure and HLA in healthy donors. The table came from immunoSEQ multiplex PCR; TCRdb's copy has only in-frame clones and leaves some out. The table lists 200,000 to 250,000 clones, around 88% of them singletons. The CDR3 extends over 17 amino acids. Germline V gene data show CDR1 as SGHNT and CDR2 as YYREEE (reference sequence). V trimming: 3 bases; J trimming: 3 bases; junction bases outside the gene matches: 13. Sequencing input: PBMCs. V is TRBV5-4 and J is TRBJ1-1; TRBD1 aligns across 8 bases. This TCR was recovered from a woman aged 18-29 years in good health and CMV-seronegative. In DNA form, the CDR3 reads TGTGCCAGCAGCTCACGGGGATCAGACAGGGGACACACTGAAGCTTTCTTT. This translates into CASSSRGSDRGHTEAFF.